Listed here are 26 T cell receptor beta chains from one sample, sequenced in a study of T cells in Graves' hyperthyroidism and ophthalmopathy. Regions amplified from RNA transcripts were the TCR beta CDR3 regions. HTBI primers drove first-round RT-PCR of the TCR CDR3. Each CDR3 protein gets one entry after TCRdb re-called the multiplex PCR reads with MiXCR. The data contain some 340,000 distinct CDR3 sequences, around 13% of them singletons. The sequenced sample consisted of blood. The receptors originated from a woman aged 40 to 50 with Graves' ophthalmopathy.

This clonotype was seen only a few times. In DNA form, the CDR3 reads TGTGCCAGCAGTCTCCTAGCGGGGGCCGGAGATACGCAGTATTTT. As protein: CASSLLAGAGDTQYF. The chain combines TRBV27 with TRBJ2-3; TRBD2 aligns across 10 bases. This CDR3 contains 15 residues. J gave up 5 bases and V 5 bases, and 7 bases lay outside the gene matches. Germline CDR1 is MNHEY and CDR2 is SMNVEV (reference sequence).

Only a few counts were recorded for this clonotype. The chain is built from TRBV6-1 and TRBJ1-2; TRBD1 might be the D (5 bases). Germline V gene data show CDR1 as MNHNS and CDR2 as SASEGT. Trimming took off 5 bases at V and 2 bases at J, with 12 bases between the two ends. The CDR3 covers 14 residues. The CDR3 DNA reads as TGTGCCAGCAGTCCGGGACGGAAAAACTATGGCTACACCTTC. It is translated as CASSPGRKNYGYTF.

This clonotype was seen at least ten times. The chain joins TRBV29-1 to TRBJ1-1; 10 positions agree with TRBD1. In germline, CDR1 is SQVTM, CDR2 ANQGSEA. The CDR3 runs to 11 residues. Trimming cost V 4 bases and J 10 bases; bases outside gene matches: 3. The DNA for the CDR3 is TGCAGCGTTGGAGGGGACAGGGGAGCTTTCTTT. This codes for CSVGGDRGAFF.

Concerning this clonotype: Being one base from a much bigger clone, this may be a read error. V gene TRBV5-5 combines with J gene TRBJ1-1, with TRBD1 matching 9 bases. Per the germline V gene, CDR1 is SGHKS and CDR2 is YYEKEE (reference sequence). The CDR3 loop spans 15 amino acids. DNA for the CDR3: TGTGCCGGCAGCTATTATAGACAGGGGGAGACTGAAGCTTTCTTT. Translated: CAGSYYRQGETEAFF.

The table lists this clonotype with many counts. The chain couples TRBV2 to TRBJ1-2; a weak D match, TRBD1 (5 bases). Per the germline V gene, CDR1 is SNHLY and CDR2 is FYNNEI. The CDR3 length is 14 residues. The V end was cut by 4 bases, the J end by 2 bases, with 11 bases between. Written as DNA, the CDR3 is TGTGCCAGCAGTGCTCAGGGTTCCAACTATGGCTACACCTTC. Protein product: CASSAQGSNYGYTF.

This chain links TRBV5-5 with TRBJ2-3; maybe TRBD2 (5 bases). CDR3 size: 14 residues. The V and J ends lost 4 bases and 4 bases respectively, with 13 bases between them. Germline CDR1 SGHKS, CDR2 YYEKEE (reference sequence). The CDR3 DNA is TGTGCCAGCAGCCTACTCGGACTTTCAGATACGCAGTATTTT. This encodes CASSLLGLSDTQYF.

The rearrangement uses TRBV9 and TRBJ2-2, with a possible D match to TRBD1 (5 bases). Trimming stripped 2 bases from V and 7 bases from J, with 15 bases between. Germline V CDR1 and CDR2: SGDLS, YYNGEE. The CDR3 extends over 15 amino acids. The CDR3 reads CASSVTAARFGELFF. The CDR3 DNA reads TGTGCCAGCAGCGTGACAGCCGCACGTTTCGGGGAGCTGTTTTTT.

This clonotype was observed at least ten times. The CDR3 sequence is CASGQGARYEQYF. DNA for the CDR3: TGTGCCAGCGGACAGGGGGCGCGTTACGAGCAGTACTTC. The V gene is TRBV6-2 or TRBV6-3, the J gene TRBJ2-7, with 11 bases identical to TRBD1. The CDR3 is 13 amino acids. With V trimmed by 8 bases and J by 4 bases, 4 bases remained unmatched. Germline CDR1 and CDR2: MNHEY and SVGEGT.

There are many counts of this clonotype. The V call is TRBV7-2, the J call TRBJ1-4; D is unclear. CDR3 length: 15 amino acids. V was clipped by 2 bases and J by 3 bases, with 10 bases between them. CDR1 is SGHTA and CDR2 is FQGNSA in the germline V gene. CDR3 nucleotides: TGTGCCAGCAGCTTATCGGGGAGGTCTAATGAAAAACTGTTTTTT. Encoded protein: CASSLSGRSNEKLFF.

This sequence joins TRBV9 and TRBJ2-1; 12 bases map to TRBD2. Germline trimming cut 7 bases from V and 6 bases from J; bases unmatched to any gene: 11. The V gene's germline CDR1 is SGDLS and CDR2 YYNGEE. There are 16 residues in the CDR3. The CDR3 loop reads CASSGLAGTFGNEQFF. In DNA form, the CDR3 reads TGTGCCAGCTCCGGACTAGCGGGGACCTTCGGCAATGAGCAGTTCTTC. The whole variable domain, remainder taken from reference TRBV9 and TRBJ2-1, is DSGVTQTPKHLITATGQRVTLRCSPRSGDLSVYWYQQSLDQGLQFLIQYYNGEERAKGNILERFSAQQFPDLHSELNLSSLELGDSALYFCASSGLAGTFGNEQFFGPGTRLTVL.

This clonotype was counted many times. The chain carries TRBV11-2 and TRBJ2-1, with TRBD2 as a possible D gene (6 bases). CDR1 SGHAT and CDR2 FQNNGV come from the germline V gene. The germline V and J ends were trimmed by 0 bases and 8 bases, with 23 bases remaining between them. The CDR3 consists of 18 residues. In DNA form, the CDR3 reads TGTGCCAGCAGCTTAGATCCGGGCGGGGACTCTCTACATTATGAGCAGTTCTTC. Its translation is CASSLDPGGDSLHYEQFF.

This clonotype has a count of ten or more. This chain links TRBV6-1 with TRBJ1-1; D not certain. Trimming stripped 5 bases from V and 5 bases from J, with 12 bases between. The CDR3 loop spans 13 amino acids. Per germline, CDR1 MNHNS and CDR2 SASEGT. The CDR3 sequence is CASSREGGTEAFF. The CDR3 bases are TGTGCCAGCAGTAGGGAGGGAGGGACTGAAGCTTTCTTT.

This clonotype was counted at least ten times. V is TRBV2 and J is TRBJ2-7, with TRBD2 matching over 9 bases. The CDR3 loop spans 14 amino acids. Germline CDR1 SNHLY, CDR2 FYNNEI. Unmatched junction bases numbered 5, after V lost 3 bases and J lost 5 bases. CDR3 protein: CASSDRGRADEQYF. CDR3 nucleotides: TGTGCCAGCAGTGATCGCGGGAGGGCTGACGAGCAGTACTTC. Supplemented by reference TRBV2 and TRBJ2-7, the full variable domain reads EPEVTQTPSHQVTQMGQEVILRCVPISNHLYFYWYRQILGQKVEFLVSFYNNEISEKSEIFDDQFSVERPDGSNFTLKIRSTKLEDSAMYFCASSDRGRADEQYFGPGTRLTVT.

There are many counts of this clonotype. The CDR3 is CASSLKVTGAEQFF. Written as DNA, the CDR3 is TGCGCCAGCAGCCTCAAGGTTACAGGGGCTGAGCAGTTCTTC. J is TRBJ2-1 and V is TRBV5-1; TRBD1 matches 7 bases. Germline CDR1 reads SGHRS; CDR2 reads YFSETQ. J gave up 9 bases and V 4 bases, and 10 bases lay outside the gene matches. This CDR3 region has 14 residues.

The table lists this clonotype with a few counts. This sequence may be a read error, since a much larger clone differs from it by one base. The chain is built from TRBV28 and TRBJ1-6; 7 positions agree with TRBD1. Germline values: CDR1 MDHEN, CDR2 SYDVKM. This CDR3 is 14 amino acids long. With V trimmed by 7 bases and J by 7 bases, 7 bases remained unmatched. This CDR3 reads CASNQGQANSPLHF. The CDR3 nucleotides are TGTGCCAGCAACCAAGGACAGGCAAATTCACCCCTCCACTTT.

This clonotype was seen repeatedly, ten times or more. This sequence joins TRBV2 and TRBJ2-7, with 14 positions matching TRBD2. Losses at the gene ends were 6 bases for V and 3 bases for J; bases not matched to a gene: 4. The germline gives CDR1 SNHLY, CDR2 FYNNEI. The CDR3 spans 15 residues. The CDR3 region is CASRGGTSGSYEQYF. The DNA of the CDR3 is TGTGCCAGCAGGGGTGGGACTAGCGGGAGCTACGAGCAGTACTTC. The full variable domain, with the rest looked up from reference TRBV2 and TRBJ2-7, is EPEVTQTPSHQVTQMGQEVILRCVPISNHLYFYWYRQILGQKVEFLVSFYNNEISEKSEIFDDQFSVERPDGSNFTLKIRSTKLEDSAMYFCASRGGTSGSYEQYFGPGTRLTVT.

The chain is built from TRBV7-6 and TRBJ2-2; D is unresolved. Germline CDR1 is SGHVS and CDR2 is FNYEAQ. The length of the CDR3 is 14 residues. Trimming cost V 4 bases and J 4 bases, with 10 bases left between them. CDR3 coding DNA: TGTGCCAGCAGCTACCGACCGACCACCGGGGAGCTGTTTTTT. It is translated as CASSYRPTTGELFF.

The chain joins TRBV24-1 to TRBJ1-2; 7 bases align to TRBD1. The germline V gene has CDR1 KGHDR and CDR2 SFDVKD. This CDR3 region has 13 residues. V lost 5 bases, J lost 4 bases, and 3 bases stayed unmatched. CDR3 DNA: TGTGCCACCAGTGGGGAGGGGGCCTATGGCTACACCTTC. It specifies CATSGEGAYGYTF.

This clonotype was detected only a few times. The chain is built from TRBV29-1 and TRBJ2-2, with a tentative D call TRBD2 (5 bases). The CDR3 runs 13 residues. Trimming shortened V by 4 bases and J by 8 bases, and 14 bases separated the two germline ends. The germline V gene encodes CDR1 SQVTM and CDR2 ANQGSEA. The CDR3 protein is CSVGASGPGELFF. CDR3 DNA: TGCAGCGTTGGGGCCAGCGGCCCGGGGGAGCTGTTTTTT.

The table lists this clonotype with many counts. V is TRBV10-1 and J is TRBJ1-1, with 8 bases lining up with TRBD1. This CDR3 contains 13 residues. V shed 6 bases, J shed 4 bases, and the junction held 4 bases outside the gene matches. Germline assignment: CDR1 WNHNN and CDR2 SYGVQD (reference sequence). In DNA, the CDR3 is TGCGCCAGCAGGACAGGGGTCGGCACTGAAGCTTTCTTT. Its translation is CASRTGVGTEAFF.

This clonotype was recorded once. The V call is TRBV11-2, the J call TRBJ1-1, with a possible D match to TRBD1 (5 bases). The germline CDR1 and CDR2 sequences are SGHAT and FQNNGV. The V end was cut by 6 bases, the J end by 3 bases, with 8 bases between. The CDR3 length is 12 residues. The CDR3 loop reads CASRGTDTEAFF. The CDR3 DNA reads TGTGCCAGCAGGGGGACGGACACTGAAGCTTTCTTT.

This clonotype was observed many times. The rearrangement uses TRBV27 and TRBJ2-7; TRBD1 might be the D (6 bases). The CDR3 runs to 13 residues. The V and J ends lost 3 bases and 2 bases respectively, with 8 bases between them. CDR1 and CDR2 from the germline V gene are MNHEY and SMNVEV (reference sequence). CDR3 protein: CASSLRGTYEQYF. CDR3 sequence (DNA): TGTGCCAGCAGTTTGAGGGGGACCTACGAGCAGTACTTC.

The chain recombines TRBV29-1 with TRBJ2-2; 7 positions match TRBD1. J was trimmed by 2 bases and V by 6 bases; bases with no gene match: 15. The CDR3 extends over 17 amino acids. The germline CDR1 and CDR2 sequences are SQVTM and ANQGSEA. CDR3 amino acids: CSVYTLGRGKNTGELFF. The CDR3 coding sequence is TGCAGCGTCTATACTCTTGGCAGGGGGAAAAACACCGGGGAGCTGTTTTTT.

This clonotype showed up many times. The junction and the germline gene differ at one end; a read error may be behind it. The genes are TRBV12-3 or TRBV12-4 and TRBJ1-5; 8 nucleotides line up with TRBD1. The length of the CDR3 is 15 residues. As DNA, the CDR3 is TGTGCCAGCAGTTTAGGGACAGGGTCCCATCATCCCCAGCATTTT. The encoded protein is CASSLGTGSHHPQHF.

This clonotype was seen only a few times. A much more abundant neighbour one base away suggests this may be a read error. The CDR3 does not end in the conserved phenylalanine or tryptophan, so this is likely a read error. CDR3 loop: CSVSGGRDSPLHS. CDR3 sequence (DNA): TGCAGCGTCTCCGGGGGGCGGGATTCACCCCTCCACTCT. The genes are TRBV29-1 and TRBJ1-6, with TRBD1 as a possible D gene (6 bases). Trimming removed 6 bases at V and 8 bases at J, with 14 bases between. Germline V gives CDR1 SQVTM, CDR2 ANQGSEA. The CDR3 length is 13 residues.

In this sample, this clonotype turned up a few times. The V call is TRBV2, the J call TRBJ2-3, with 10 bases matching TRBD1. The CDR3 length is 15 residues. CDR1 is SNHLY, CDR2 FYNNEI, per germline. With 3 bases clipped from V and 5 bases from J, the junction kept 5 bases outside the gene matches. The chain's CDR3 is CASSEGDRGLDTQYF. In DNA, the CDR3 is TGTGCCAGCAGTGAGGGGGACAGGGGTTTAGATACGCAGTATTTT. Looking up the rest from reference TRBV2 and TRBJ2-3 gives the full variable domain: EPEVTQTPSHQVTQMGQEVILRCVPISNHLYFYWYRQILGQKVEFLVSFYNNEISEKSEIFDDQFSVERPDGSNFTLKIRSTKLEDSAMYFCASSEGDRGLDTQYFGPGTRLTVL.